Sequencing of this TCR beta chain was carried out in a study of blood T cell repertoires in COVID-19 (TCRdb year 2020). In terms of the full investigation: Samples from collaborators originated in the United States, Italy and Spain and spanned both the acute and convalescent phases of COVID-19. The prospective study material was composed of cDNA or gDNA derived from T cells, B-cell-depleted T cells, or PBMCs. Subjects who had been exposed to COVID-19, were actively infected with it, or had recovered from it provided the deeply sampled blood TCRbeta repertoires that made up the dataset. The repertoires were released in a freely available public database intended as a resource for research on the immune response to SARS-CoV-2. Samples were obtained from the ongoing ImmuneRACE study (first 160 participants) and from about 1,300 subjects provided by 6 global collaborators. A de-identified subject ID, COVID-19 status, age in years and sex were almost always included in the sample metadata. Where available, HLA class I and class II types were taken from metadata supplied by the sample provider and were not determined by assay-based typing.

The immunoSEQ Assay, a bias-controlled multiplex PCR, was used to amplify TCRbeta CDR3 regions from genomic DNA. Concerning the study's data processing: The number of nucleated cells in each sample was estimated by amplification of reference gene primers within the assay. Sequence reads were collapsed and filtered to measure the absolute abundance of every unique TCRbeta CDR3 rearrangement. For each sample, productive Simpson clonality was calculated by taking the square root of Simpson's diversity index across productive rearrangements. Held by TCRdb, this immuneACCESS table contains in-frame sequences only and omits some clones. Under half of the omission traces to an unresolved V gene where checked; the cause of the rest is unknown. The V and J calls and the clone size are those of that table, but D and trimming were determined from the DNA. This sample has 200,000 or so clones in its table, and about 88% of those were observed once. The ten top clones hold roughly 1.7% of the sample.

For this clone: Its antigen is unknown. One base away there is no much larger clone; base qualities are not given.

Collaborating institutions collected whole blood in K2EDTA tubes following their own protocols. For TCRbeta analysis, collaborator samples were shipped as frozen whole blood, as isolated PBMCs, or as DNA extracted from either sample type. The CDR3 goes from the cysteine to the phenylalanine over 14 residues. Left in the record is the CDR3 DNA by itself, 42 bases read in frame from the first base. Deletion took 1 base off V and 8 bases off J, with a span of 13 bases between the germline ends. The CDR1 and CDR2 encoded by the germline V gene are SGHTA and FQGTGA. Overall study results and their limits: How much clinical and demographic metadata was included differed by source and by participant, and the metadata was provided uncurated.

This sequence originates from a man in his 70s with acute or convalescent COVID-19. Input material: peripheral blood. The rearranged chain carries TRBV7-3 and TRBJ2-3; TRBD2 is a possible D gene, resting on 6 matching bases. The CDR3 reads CASSLNLASGTQYF. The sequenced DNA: TGTGCCAGCAGCTTAAACCTAGCGTCCGGTACGCAGTATTTT.